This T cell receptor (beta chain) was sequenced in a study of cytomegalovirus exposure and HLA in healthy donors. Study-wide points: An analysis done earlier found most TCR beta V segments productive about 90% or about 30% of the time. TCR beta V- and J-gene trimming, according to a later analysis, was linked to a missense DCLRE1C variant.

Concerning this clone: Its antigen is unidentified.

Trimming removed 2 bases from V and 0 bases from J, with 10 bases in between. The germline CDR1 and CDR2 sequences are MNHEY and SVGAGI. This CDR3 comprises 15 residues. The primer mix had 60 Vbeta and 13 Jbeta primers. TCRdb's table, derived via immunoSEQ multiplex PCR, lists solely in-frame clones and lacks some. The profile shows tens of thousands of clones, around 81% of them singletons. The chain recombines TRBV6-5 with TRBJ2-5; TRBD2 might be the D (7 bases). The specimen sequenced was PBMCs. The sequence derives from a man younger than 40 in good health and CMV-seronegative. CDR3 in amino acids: CASSYGRGNQETQYF. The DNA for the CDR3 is TGTGCCAGCAGTTACGGGAGGGGGAACCAAGAGACCCAGTACTTC.